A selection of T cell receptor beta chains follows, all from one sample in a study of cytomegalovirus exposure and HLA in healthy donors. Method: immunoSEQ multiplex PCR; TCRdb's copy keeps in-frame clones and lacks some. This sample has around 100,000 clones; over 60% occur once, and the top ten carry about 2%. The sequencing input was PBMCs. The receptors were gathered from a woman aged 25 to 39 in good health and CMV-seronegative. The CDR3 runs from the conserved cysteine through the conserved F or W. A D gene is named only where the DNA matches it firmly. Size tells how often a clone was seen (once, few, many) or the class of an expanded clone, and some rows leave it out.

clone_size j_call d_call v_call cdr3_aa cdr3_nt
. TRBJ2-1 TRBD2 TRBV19 CASIPPERGDLCNEQFF TGTGCCAGTATACCCCCCGAGCGGGGGGATCTCTGCAATGAGCAGTTCTTC
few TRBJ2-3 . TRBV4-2 CASSQGRADTQYF TGTGCCAGCAGCCAAGGCCGGGCAGATACGCAGTATTTT
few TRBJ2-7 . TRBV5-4 CASSPRGGGVYEQYF TGTGCCAGCAGTCCAAGAGGGGGAGGGGTCTACGAGCAGTACTTC
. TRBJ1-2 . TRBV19 CASSITGKYGYTF TGTGCCAGTAGTATAACAGGGAAGTATGGCTACACCTTC
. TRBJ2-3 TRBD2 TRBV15 CATSAGTSGRPHTDTQYF TGTGCCACCAGCGCCGGGACTAGCGGGAGACCCCACACAGATACGCAGTATTTT
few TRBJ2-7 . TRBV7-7 CASSLAEGVSYEQYF TGTGCTAGCAGCTTAGCCGAGGGGGTCTCCTACGAGCAGTACTTC
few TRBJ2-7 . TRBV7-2 CASSLAIQGYEQYF TGTGCCAGCAGCTTAGCGATTCAGGGCTACGAGCAGTACTTC
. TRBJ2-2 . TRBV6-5 CASSSWRRGSGELFF TGTGCCAGCAGTTCGTGGCGTAGAGGGTCCGGGGAGCTGTTTTTT
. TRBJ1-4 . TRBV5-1 CASSLVAGPNEKLFF TGCGCCAGCAGCTTGGTGGCAGGGCCTAATGAAAAACTGTTTTTT
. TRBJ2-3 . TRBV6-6 CASSYGGVADTQYF TGTGCCAGCAGTTATGGAGGTGTGGCAGATACGCAGTATTTT
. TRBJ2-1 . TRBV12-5 CASGFGPHEVQFF TGTGCTAGTGGTTTTGGCCCACATGAGGTGCAGTTCTTC
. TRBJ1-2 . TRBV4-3 CASSQGQTGFYGYTF TGCGCCAGCAGCCAGGGCCAAACAGGGTTTTATGGCTACACCTTC
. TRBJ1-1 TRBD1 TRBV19 CASSMPGQGVNTEAFF TGTGCCAGTAGTATGCCGGGACAGGGCGTGAACACTGAAGCTTTCTTT
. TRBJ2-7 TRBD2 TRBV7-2 CASSSSGMDYEQYF TGTGCCAGCAGCTCGAGCGGGATGGACTACGAGCAGTACTTC
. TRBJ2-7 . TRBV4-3 CASSQDLPEASIYEQYF TGCGCCAGCAGCCAAGATTTGCCCGAGGCTTCTATCTACGAGCAGTACTTC
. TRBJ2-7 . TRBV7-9 CASSQRAGYEQYF TGTGCCAGCAGCCAAAGAGCGGGCTACGAGCAGTACTTC
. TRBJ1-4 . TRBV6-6 CASSYSGSFSEKLFF TGTGCCAGCAGTTACTCGGGCTCATTCTCAGAAAAACTGTTTTTT
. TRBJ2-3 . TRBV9 CASSASTGTPFFTDTQYF TGTGCCAGCAGCGCTTCAACCGGGACACCATTTTTCACAGATACGCAGTATTTT
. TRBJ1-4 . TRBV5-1 CASSLQGSNEKLFF TGCGCCAGCAGCTTGCAGGGGTCGAATGAAAAACTGTTTTTT
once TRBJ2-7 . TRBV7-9 CASSLVHYYEQYF TGTGCCAGCAGCTTAGTACACTACTACGAGCAGTACTTC
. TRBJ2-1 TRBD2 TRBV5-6 CASSFRLAGKYEQFF TGTGCCAGCAGCTTTAGGCTAGCGGGAAAGTATGAGCAGTTCTTC
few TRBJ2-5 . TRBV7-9 CASSLAQAGTQYF TGTGCCAGCAGCTTAGCACAGGCAGGGACCCAGTACTTC
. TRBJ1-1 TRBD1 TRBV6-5 CASRRTGGPEAFF TGTGCCAGCAGAAGGACAGGGGGCCCTGAAGCTTTCTTT
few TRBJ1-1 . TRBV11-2 CASSPPWQGRTEAFF TGTGCCAGCAGCCCCCCTTGGCAGGGAAGGACTGAAGCTTTCTTT
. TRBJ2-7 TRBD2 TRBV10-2 CASRERLAGGHEQYF TGCGCCAGCAGAGAACGGCTAGCGGGAGGCCACGAGCAGTACTTC
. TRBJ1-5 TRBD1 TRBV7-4 CAKGQTAVYQPQHF TGTGCCAAGGGACAGACGGCGGTTTATCAGCCCCAGCATTTT
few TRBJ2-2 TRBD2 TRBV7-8 CASSLRLAGATGELFF TGTGCCAGCAGCTTAAGGCTAGCGGGAGCAACCGGGGAGCTGTTTTTT
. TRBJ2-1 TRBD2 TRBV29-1 CSVGRENYNEQFF TGCAGCGTTGGGCGGGAGAACTACAATGAGCAGTTCTTC
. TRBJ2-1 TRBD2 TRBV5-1 CASSRRLADYNEQFF TGCGCCAGCAGCAGAAGACTAGCGGACTACAATGAGCAGTTCTTC
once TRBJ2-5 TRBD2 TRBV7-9 CASSHIGGLAGGVQETQYF TGTGCCAGCAGCCATATAGGGGGACTAGCGGGAGGGGTCCAAGAGACCCAGTACTTC
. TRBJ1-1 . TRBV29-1 CSVSQGRNTEAFF TGCAGCGTAAGCCAGGGGAGGAACACTGAAGCTTTCTTT
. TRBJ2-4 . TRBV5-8 CASSLNRESWAKNIQYF TGTGCCAGCAGCTTGAACAGGGAGTCGTGGGCCAAAAACATTCAGTACTTC
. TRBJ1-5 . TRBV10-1 CATRLGGKYSNQPQHF TGCGCCACCCGCTTAGGAGGTAAGTATAGCAATCAGCCCCAGCATTTT
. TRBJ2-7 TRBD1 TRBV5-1 CASSSSGGTGGDEQYF TGCGCCAGCAGCTCCTCTGGGGGGACAGGAGGGGACGAGCAGTACTTC
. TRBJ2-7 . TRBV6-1 CASHSRAGSYEQYF TGTGCCAGCCATTCCAGGGCAGGATCCTACGAGCAGTACTTC
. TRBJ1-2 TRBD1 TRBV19 CASSPMTGALNYGYTF TGTGCCAGTAGTCCGATGACAGGGGCCTTAAACTATGGCTACACCTTC
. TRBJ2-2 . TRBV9 CASSVQGSNTGELFF TGTGCCAGCAGCGTCCAGGGGTCGAACACCGGGGAGCTGTTTTTT
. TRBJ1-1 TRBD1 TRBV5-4 CASSLATTGGTEAFF TGTGCCAGCAGCTTGGCAACTACAGGGGGAACTGAAGCTTTCTTT
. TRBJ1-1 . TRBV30 CAWSAVLNTEAFF TGTGCCTGGAGTGCGGTTTTGAACACTGAAGCTTTCTTT
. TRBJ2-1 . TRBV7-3 CASSSRTLLAPSSYNEQFF TGTGCCAGCAGCTCGAGAACCCTTCTAGCGCCGAGCTCCTACAATGAGCAGTTCTTC
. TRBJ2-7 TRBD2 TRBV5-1 CASSWSSGRASYEQYF TGCGCCAGCAGCTGGTCTAGCGGGAGGGCCTCTTACGAGCAGTACTTC
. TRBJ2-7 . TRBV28 CASRRTDTYEQYF TGTGCCAGCAGAAGGACAGACACCTACGAGCAGTACTTC
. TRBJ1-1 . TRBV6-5 CASSYVTGLPGTEAFF TGTGCCAGCAGTTACGTCACGGGACTACCAGGCACTGAAGCTTTCTTT
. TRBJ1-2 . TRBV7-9 CASSQSWDISNYGYTF TGTGCCAGCAGCCAATCCTGGGACATATCTAACTATGGCTACACCTTC
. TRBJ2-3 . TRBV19 CASSIGLLVTQYF TGTGCCAGTAGTATTGGACTCTTAGTTACGCAGTATTTT
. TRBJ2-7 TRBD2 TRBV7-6 CASAGGEISYEQYF TGTGCCAGCGCGGGAGGGGAGATCTCCTACGAGCAGTACTTC
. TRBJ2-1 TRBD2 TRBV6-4 CASSARGGSYNEQFF TGTGCCAGCAGTGCCCGCGGGGGCTCCTACAATGAGCAGTTCTTC
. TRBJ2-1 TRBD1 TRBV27 CASPGTDYNEQFF TGTGCCAGCCCAGGGACAGATTACAATGAGCAGTTCTTC
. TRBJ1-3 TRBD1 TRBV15 CATSRQGAGNTIYF TGTGCCACCAGCCGACAGGGGGCTGGAAACACCATATATTTT
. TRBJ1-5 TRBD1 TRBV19 CASSEGQAYGPQHF TGTGCCAGTAGTGAAGGACAGGCCTATGGGCCCCAGCATTTT
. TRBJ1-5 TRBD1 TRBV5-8 CASRLVGTEDQPQHF TGTGCCAGCAGACTGGTGGGGACAGAAGATCAGCCCCAGCATTTT
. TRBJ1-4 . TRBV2 CASSLYRGNEKLFF TGTGCCAGCAGCCTTTACCGGGGTAATGAAAAACTGTTTTTT
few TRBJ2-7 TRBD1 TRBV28 CASSFGQESYEQYF TGTGCCAGCAGTTTCGGACAGGAGAGCTACGAGCAGTACTTC
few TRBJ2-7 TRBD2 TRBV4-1 CASSQVGLAGGAEQYF TGCGCCAGCAGCCAAGTCGGACTAGCGGGAGGAGCCGAGCAGTACTTC
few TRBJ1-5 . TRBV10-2 CASSERGSVQPQHF TGCGCCAGCAGTGAGAGGGGATCAGTTCAGCCCCAGCATTTT